This T cell receptor (beta chain) was identified in a study of shared clonotypes between healthy human individuals. The ends were cut back, 5 bases at V and 4 bases at J, with 18 bases in the middle. The germline V gene has CDR1 SGHTA and CDR2 FQGNSA. This CDR3 comprises 15 residues. This clone has a single count. Produced via immunoSEQ multiplex PCR; TCRdb's table is partial and in-frame only. Of millions of clones detected, 93% appear once; the ten largest clones hold 0.39%. The sequencing sample was made of naive CD4+ T cells from PBMCs. Subset described: CD45RA+ positively selected. The J gene is TRBJ2-7, the V gene TRBV7-2; TRBD1 might be the D (6 bases). The TCR comes from a man between 18 and 29 years old in good health. Some clones in this sample may be carry-over from other donors' samples. As DNA, the CDR3 is TGTGCCAGCAGCCGGCGGACAGAACCGTATTACGAGCAGTACTTC. Translated, it gives CASSRRTEPYYEQYF.